One sample yielded the 8 T cell receptor beta chains listed below, sequenced in a study of CD8 T cells in ankylosing spondylitis (dated by TCRdb to 2016 to 2017). Study-wide findings and limitations: A TCR beta motif made up of several highly homologous amino acid variants appeared to be characteristic of blood from ankylosing spondylitis patients.

These receptors are not linked to any known antigen. To prepare the library, 5' RACE was applied. Sequencing used an Illumina HiSeq 2500. TCRdb reran the public reads through fastp at Q25 and MiXCR, keeping productive beta chains. Duplicate CDR3 protein sequences are folded into a single record with the most common DNA and genes. The sample table shows 200,000 to 250,000 distinct CDR3 sequences, and about 17% are seen once. The biggest ten clones account for about 42% of the sample. The sample was blood, either unsorted or a sorted T cell fraction (not recorded which). The receptors here all came from a male donor with ankylosing spondylitis.

This clonotype turned up a few times. This chain connects TRBV20-1 to TRBJ2-1; 9 bases map to TRBD2. Germline lookup yields CDR1 DFQATT and CDR2 SNEGSKA (reference sequence). J was trimmed by 4 bases and V by 0 bases; bases with no gene match: 4. The CDR3 runs to 15 residues. The CDR3 DNA reads TGCAGTGCTAGAGATGAGACTAGCGGTTACAATGAGCAGTTCTTC. It translates to CSARDETSGYNEQFF.

This clonotype was seen only a few times. The chain has TRBV3-1 and TRBJ1-6, with D perhaps matching TRBD1 (5 bases). The CDR3 has 15 amino acids. The germline V and J ends were trimmed by 4 bases and 9 bases, with 16 bases remaining between them. CDR1 is LGHDT and CDR2 is YNNKEL in the germline V gene (reference sequence). CDR3 protein: CASSPWGESRSPLHF. In nucleotides, the CDR3 is TGTGCCAGCAGCCCCTGGGGGGAGAGCCGTTCACCCCTCCACTTT.

The rearrangement links TRBV9 to TRBJ1-2; maybe TRBD1 (5 bases). CDR3 size: 13 residues. V was clipped by 3 bases and J by 2 bases, with 8 bases between them. Per the germline V gene, CDR1 is SGDLS and CDR2 is YYNGEE. The CDR3 loop is CASSARQNYGYTF. The CDR3 DNA sequence: TGTGCCAGCAGCGCGCGACAGAACTATGGCTACACCTTC. Combining the CDR3 with reference TRBV9 and TRBJ1-2 gives the whole variable domain DSGVTQTPKHLITATGQRVTLRCSPRSGDLSVYWYQQSLDQGLQFLIQYYNGEERAKGNILERFSAQQFPDLHSELNLSSLELGDSALYFCASSARQNYGYTFGSGTRLTVV.

This clonotype was recorded at least ten times. The chain's CDR3 is CSVGGSAGSYEQYF. The CDR3 DNA follows: TGCAGCGTTGGTGGGTCGGCTGGGTCCTACGAGCAGTACTTC. The chain links TRBV29-1 to TRBJ2-7; D remains unclear. Germline V lookup: CDR1 SQVTM, CDR2 ANQGSEA. This CDR3 comprises 14 residues. The ends were cut back, 4 bases at V and 1 base at J, with 14 bases in the middle.

This clonotype was counted once. This rearrangement joins TRBV4-2 to TRBJ2-7; D not certain. The CDR3 loop spans 16 amino acids. CDR1 is LGHNA and CDR2 is YNFKEQ in the germline V gene. Trimming pared 0 bases from V and 3 bases from J, leaving 15 bases between. The CDR3 DNA reads TGTGCCAGCAGCCAAGAGGGCTACGGGTTCATCTACGAGCAGTACTTC. Translated: CASSQEGYGFIYEQYF.

The genes are TRBV10-3 and TRBJ2-3; 10 bases align to TRBD2. This CDR3 spans 15 amino acids. The germline V gene encodes CDR1 ENHRY and CDR2 SYGVKD. Trimming took 2 bases from V and 6 from J; bases not matched to a gene: 5. CDR3 in amino acids: CAISEPSGGGDTQYF. The DNA for the CDR3 is TGTGCCATCAGTGAGCCTAGCGGGGGTGGCGATACGCAGTATTTT.

The J gene is TRBJ2-1, the V gene TRBV28; no clear D gene. Trimming cost V 5 bases and J 4 bases, with 12 bases left between them. Germline assignment: CDR1 MDHEN and CDR2 SYDVKM. The CDR3 spans 14 residues. The CDR3 reads CASSPLSTYNEQFF. The CDR3 bases are TGTGCCAGCAGTCCCCTGTCGACTTACAATGAGCAGTTCTTC.

This chain links TRBV5-6 with TRBJ1-2; no reliable D call. Per germline, CDR1 SGHDT and CDR2 YYEEEE. CDR3 length equals 16 residues. The V end lost 0 bases, the J end lost 2 bases, and 14 bases lay between the germline ends. The CDR3 region is CASSLAVGLGNYGYTF. CDR3 in DNA: TGTGCCAGCAGCTTGGCGGTGGGCTTGGGAAACTATGGCTACACCTTC. Full variable domain (remainder filled in from reference TRBV5-6 and TRBJ1-2): DAGVTQSPTHLIKTRGQQVTLRCSPKSGHDTVSWYQQALGQGPQFIFQYYEEEERQRGNFPDRFSGHQFPNYSSELNVNALLLGDSALYLCASSLAVGLGNYGYTFGSGTRLTVV.